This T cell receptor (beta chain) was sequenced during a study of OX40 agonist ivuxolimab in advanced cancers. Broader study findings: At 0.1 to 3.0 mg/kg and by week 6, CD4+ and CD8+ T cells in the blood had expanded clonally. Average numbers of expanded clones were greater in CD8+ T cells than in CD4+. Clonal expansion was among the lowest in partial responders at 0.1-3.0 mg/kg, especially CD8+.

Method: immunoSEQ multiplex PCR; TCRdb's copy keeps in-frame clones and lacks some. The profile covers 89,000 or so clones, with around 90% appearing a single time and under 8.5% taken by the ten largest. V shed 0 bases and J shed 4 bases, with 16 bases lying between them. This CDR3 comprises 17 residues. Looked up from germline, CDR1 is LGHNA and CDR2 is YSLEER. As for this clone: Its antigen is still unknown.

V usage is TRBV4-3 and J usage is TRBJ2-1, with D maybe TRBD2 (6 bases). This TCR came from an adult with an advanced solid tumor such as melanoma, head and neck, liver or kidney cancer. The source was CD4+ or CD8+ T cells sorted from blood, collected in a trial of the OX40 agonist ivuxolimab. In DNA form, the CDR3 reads TGCGCCAGCAGCCAAGAAAATCCGGGAGAGGGGTACAATGAGCAGTTCTTC. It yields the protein CASSQENPGEGYNEQFF.